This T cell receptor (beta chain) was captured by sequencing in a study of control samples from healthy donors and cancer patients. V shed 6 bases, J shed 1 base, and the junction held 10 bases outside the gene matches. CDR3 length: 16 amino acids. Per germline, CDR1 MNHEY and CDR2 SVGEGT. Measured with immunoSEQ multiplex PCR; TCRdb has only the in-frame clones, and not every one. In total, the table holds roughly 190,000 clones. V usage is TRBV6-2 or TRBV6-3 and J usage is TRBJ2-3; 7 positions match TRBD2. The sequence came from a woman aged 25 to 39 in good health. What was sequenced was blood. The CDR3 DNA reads TGTGCCAGCAGCTCAAACCCCGGACTAGGCACAGATACGCAGTATTTT. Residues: CASSSNPGLGTDTQYF.